This T cell receptor beta chain was identified in a study of blood T cell repertoires in COVID-19. At the level of the study: COVID-19 samples, acute and convalescent, were from the United States, Italy and Spain. T cells, B-cell-depleted T cells, or PBMCs supplied cDNA or gDNA.

Individuals aged about 18 to 100 years were recruited from roughly 22 US areas. Assignment of participants to cohorts was predicated upon participant-reported clinical history. Produced via immunoSEQ multiplex PCR; TCRdb's table is partial and in-frame only. The profile shows roughly 220,000 clones, 80% to 90% of them singletons. V was pared by 4 bases and J by 0 bases, with 7 bases between. This CDR3 has 14 amino acids. Germline CDR1 and CDR2: SGHTA and FQGNSA. The gene calls are TRBV7-2 and TRBJ1-3; D is unresolved. This TCR was recovered from a woman in her late teens or twenties in a cohort exposed to, infected with or recovered from COVID-19 (not recorded which). The material sequenced was PBMCs or T cells enriched from blood (not recorded which). CDR3 in amino acids: CASSSPGSGNTIYF. The CDR3 DNA follows: TGTGCCAGCAGCTCCCCAGGCTCTGGAAACACCATATATTTT. The full variable domain, in which reference TRBV7-2 and TRBJ1-3 provide the parts outside the CDR3, is GAGVSQSPSNKVTEKGKDVELRCDPISGHTALYWYRQSLGQGLEFLIYFQGNSAPDKSGLPSDRFSAERTGGSVSTLTIQRTQQEDSAVYLCASSSPGSGNTIYFGEGSWLTVV.